This TCR beta chain was identified during a study of cytomegalovirus exposure and HLA in healthy donors. The CDR3 runs to 16 residues. Trimming shortened V by 7 bases and J by 0 bases, and 16 bases separated the two germline ends. The primer mix had 60 Vbeta and 13 Jbeta primers. Using immunoSEQ multiplex PCR, the repertoire was profiled, and TCRdb retains in-frame clones only, with some absent. This sample has 100,000 to 150,000 clones; around 72% occur once, and the top ten carry about 1.8%. The table lists this clone with a few counts. Sequenced: PBMCs. This chain uses TRBV23-1 with TRBJ1-3, with a weak D call TRBD1 (6 bases). TRBV23-1 is classed as an ORF, of uncertain function. The TCR originated in a woman in her thirties or forties in good health and CMV-seronegative. CDR3 sequence reads: CASIPTGQSSGNTIYF. The CDR3 DNA sequence: TGCGCCAGCATTCCCACTGGACAGAGCTCTGGAAACACCATATATTTT.